This T cell receptor (beta chain) was captured in a study of shared clonotypes between healthy human individuals. The CDR3 runs to 15 residues. The V and J ends lost 3 bases and 4 bases, in that order; junction bases with no gene match: 3. CDR1 is WSHSY and CDR2 is SAAADI in the germline V gene. Replicate PCRs run on sorted subsets employed around 200 ng DNA, approximately 30,000 T cell genomes. Assay used: immunoSEQ multiplex PCR; TCRdb lists only in-frame clones, some missing. This sample carries more than 1.2 million clones, 98% of them seen once, and the ten largest clones take 0.36%. The study, taken as a whole, reports: The study generally estimated greater richness for naive than memory subsets.

Concerning this clone itself: Its antigen is unknown.

The specimen was naive CD4+ T cells sorted from blood. Subset given: CD45RA+ positively selected. This receptor was identified in a young man in good health. The J gene is TRBJ1-3, the V gene TRBV10-2; 10 bases are a match to TRBD1. The CDR3 reads CASSERQGAGNTIYF. CDR3 bases: TGCGCCAGCAGTGAAAGACAGGGGGCCGGAAACACCATATATTTT.